The rows below give T cell receptor beta chains drawn from one sample of a study of shared clonotypes between healthy human individuals. Sequencing was performed with immunoSEQ multiplex PCR; in TCRdb, only in-frame clones are kept and a portion is missing. The table includes 2 million to 3 million clones, over 85% detected once. Source material: naive CD4+ T cells from PBMCs. Receptors were obtained from a man between 18 and 35 years old in good health. Some clones in this sample may be carry-over from other donors' samples. Each CDR3 is given with its conserved first and last residue. Each record gives: clone size, V gene, CDR3 length, J gene, D gene, CDR3 DNA, CDR3 protein. A D gene is named only where the DNA matches it firmly. The size entry is marked missing in some rows and otherwise reads once, few, many or a size class.

NA,TRBV15,12,TRBJ1-1,NA,TGTGCCACCAGGCGGATGAACACTGAAGCTTTCTTT,CATRRMNTEAFF
NA,TRBV5-1,13,TRBJ2-7,NA,TGCGCCAGCAGCTTGGCGGGGGGCGACGAGCAGTACTTC,CASSLAGGDEQYF
NA,TRBV5-6,15,TRBJ1-2,NA,TGTGCCAGCAGCTTGGTCGGCGATCCAAACTATGGCTACACCTTC,CASSLVGDPNYGYTF
NA,TRBV28,16,TRBJ2-7,TRBD2,TGTGCCAGCAGTCCCCCACTAGCGGGAGCTCGCTACGAGCAGTACTTC,CASSPPLAGARYEQYF
NA,TRBV6-1,14,TRBJ2-5,NA,TGTGCCAGCAGTGAAGCGGGAGTAGGCGAGACCCAGTACTTC,CASSEAGVGETQYF
once,TRBV6-1,13,TRBJ1-1,NA,TGTGCCAGCAGTGTGGGGGGCAACACTGAAGCTTTCTTT,CASSVGGNTEAFF
NA,TRBV5-1,16,TRBJ2-7,TRBD2,TGCGCCAGCATGGACGGGAGGGCCTTAGGTAAATACGAGCAGTACTTC,CASMDGRALGKYEQYF
few,TRBV29-1,14,TRBJ1-1,NA,TGCAGCGTTGCCCCGCCGCTTCTGAACACTGAAGCTTTCTTT,CSVAPPLLNTEAFF
NA,TRBV18,16,TRBJ2-7,TRBD1,TGTGCCAGCTCACCGGTTCCGGGACAGTCCTCCTACGAGCAGTACTTC,CASSPVPGQSSYEQYF
NA,TRBV6-5,14,TRBJ1-5,NA,TGTGCCAGCAGTTACATACAGGGCGGCCAGCCCCAGCATTTT,CASSYIQGGQPQHF
NA,TRBV9,13,TRBJ2-1,NA,TGTGCCAGCAGCGTAGAAGCTGAGGCTCCGCAGTTCTTC,CASSVEAEAPQFF
NA,TRBV11-3,16,TRBJ2-1,TRBD2,TGTGCCAGCAGCTTAGGACGCGGGGGGGTCCCGGATGAGCAGTTCTTC,CASSLGRGGVPDEQFF
NA,TRBV18,14,TRBJ2-3,NA,TGTGCCAGCTCACCATCACAGACCACAGATACGCAGTATTTT,CASSPSQTTDTQYF
NA,TRBV6-6,15,TRBJ2-7,TRBD1,TGTGCCAGCAGTCAGCCGGGACAGGGTGAGCACGAGCAGTACTTC,CASSQPGQGEHEQYF
NA,TRBV5-1,16,TRBJ2-5,NA,TGCGCCAGCAGCTTATCGGGCCCGCACAGGCAAGAGACCCAGTACTTC,CASSLSGPHRQETQYF
NA,TRBV30,21,TRBJ2-1,NA,TGTGCCTGGAGTACCTGGAGTGGACAGGGTGTAGTGCCGGGACTAGCCAATGAGCAGTTCTTC,CAWSTWSGQGVVPGLANEQFF
NA,TRBV28,17,TRBJ2-3,TRBD2,TGTGCCAGCAGTTTATGGACTAGCGGGGTGAGCACAGATACGCAGTATTTT,CASSLWTSGVSTDTQYF
NA,TRBV30,13,TRBJ1-1,NA,TGTGCCTGGAGTGTAGGGGGAGGCACTGAAGCTTTCTTT,CAWSVGGGTEAFF
NA,TRBV28,12,TRBJ1-2,NA,TGTGCCAGCAGTTCACAGGGTTTCGGCTACACCTTC,CASSSQGFGYTF
NA,TRBV7-8,18,TRBJ2-3,TRBD1,TGTGCCAGCAGCCCAAGGGACAGGGGGCTCGCCCACACAGATACGCAGTATTTT,CASSPRDRGLAHTDTQYF
NA,TRBV2,13,TRBJ1-5,NA,TGTGCCAGCAGCGAGAGACAGTTCCCGCCCCAGCATTTT,CASSERQFPPQHF
NA,TRBV6-5,15,TRBJ1-2,TRBD1,TGTGCCAGCAGTCAAAAGACAGGGGGGGTTCGTGGCTACACCTTC,CASSQKTGGVRGYTF
NA,TRBV7-3,17,TRBJ2-3,NA,TGTGCCAGCAGCTTAACCCCGAGTTCCGGGGTAACAGATACGCAGTATTTT,CASSLTPSSGVTDTQYF
NA,TRBV9,17,TRBJ2-3,TRBD2,TGTGCCAGCAGCGTGAGCCAGCTAGCGGGGTCTCAAGATACGCAGTATTTT,CASSVSQLAGSQDTQYF
NA,TRBV5-8,18,TRBJ2-6,TRBD2,TGTGCCAGCAGCTTGGGGCGGACTAGCGGATCTGGGGCCAACGTCCTGACTTTC,CASSLGRTSGSGANVLTF
NA,TRBV28,17,TRBJ1-1,NA,TGTGCCAGCAGTTTATTCGTCCAGGGGTGGGCGAACACTGAAGCTTTCTTT,CASSLFVQGWANTEAFF
NA,TRBV7-6,15,TRBJ1-5,NA,TGTGCCAGCAGCCTCGGGACGTTAGGCAATCAGCCCCAGCATTTT,CASSLGTLGNQPQHF
NA,TRBV29-1,16,TRBJ1-4,TRBD1,TGCAGCGTTGAAGAGGGGACAGGGCTGCAAGGTGAAAAACTGTTTTTT,CSVEEGTGLQGEKLFF
NA,TRBV19,15,TRBJ1-4,TRBD1,TGTGCCAGTAGTATTCTGGCGGGACAGGAGGTAAAACTGTTTTTT,CASSILAGQEVKLFF
NA,TRBV5-1,15,TRBJ2-6,NA,TGCGCCAGCGGACTAACCATCTCTGGGGCCAACGTCCTGACTTTC,CASGLTISGANVLTF
few,TRBV19,16,TRBJ1-5,NA,TGTGCCAGTAGTACAGGGGCCGATGGGAGCAATCAGCCCCAGCATTTT,CASSTGADGSNQPQHF
NA,TRBV6-1,13,TRBJ1-5,NA,TGTGCCAGCAGCCAGGGTACTCTTCAGCCCCAGCATTTT,CASSQGTLQPQHF
NA,TRBV11-2,11,TRBJ2-7,NA,TGTGCCAGCAGCCCCAGTTACGAGCAGTACTTC,CASSPSYEQYF
NA,TRBV5-1,19,TRBJ2-3,NA,TGCGCCAGCAGATTCTTTCCACGTGCGGGACAGAAGCACGCAGATACGCAGTATTTT,CASRFFPRAGQKHADTQYF
NA,TRBV5-1,15,TRBJ2-5,TRBD1,TGCGCCAGCAGTTCACAAGGGACAGGGAGTGAGACCCAGTACTTC,CASSSQGTGSETQYF
NA,TRBV30,15,TRBJ1-2,TRBD1,TGTGCCTGGAGTGTCCAGACAGGGGCGACCTATGGCTACACCTTC,CAWSVQTGATYGYTF
NA,TRBV5-1,15,TRBJ2-5,TRBD1,TGCGCCAGCAGCCTCTCCGGGACAGAAGAAGAGACCCAGTACTTC,CASSLSGTEEETQYF
once,TRBV19,16,TRBJ2-7,TRBD1,TGTGCCAGTAGTATGGGATGGGACAGGAACGACTACGAGCAGTACTTC,CASSMGWDRNDYEQYF
NA,TRBV6-6,14,TRBJ2-7,NA,TGTGCCAGCAGTCGTTTAAGGGGGGGGGACGAGCAGTACTTC,CASSRLRGGDEQYF
NA,TRBV5-1,17,TRBJ2-7,NA,TGCGCCAGCAGCTTTACAACCCAAGGACAGTTCTACTACGAGCAGTACTTC,CASSFTTQGQFYYEQYF
NA,TRBV7-6,16,TRBJ2-3,NA,TGTGCCAGCAGCTTAACGCCAGCCTCCAGCTCAGATACGCAGTATTTT,CASSLTPASSSDTQYF
NA,TRBV28,13,TRBJ2-7,TRBD2,TGTGCCGGGGGGACTAGCGGCTTCTACGAGCAGTACTTC,CAGGTSGFYEQYF
NA,TRBV28,16,TRBJ1-2,NA,TGTGCCAGCAGTTTACGCAGGGGCGCGGTTATCTATGGCTACACCTTC,CASSLRRGAVIYGYTF
NA,TRBV6-5,14,TRBJ1-3,NA,TGTGCCAGCAAGTTCCGGCCTCAGGGTGACACCATATATTTT,CASKFRPQGDTIYF
NA,TRBV7-9,17,TRBJ2-7,TRBD1,TGTGCCAGCAGCTTAGGAGGGGGCACCCCCTCGTCCTACGAGCAGTACTTC,CASSLGGGTPSSYEQYF
NA,TRBV2,15,TRBJ1-3,NA,TGTGCCAGCAGTGTCAGCGAAGGCGCCGGAAACACCATATATTTT,CASSVSEGAGNTIYF
NA,TRBV5-1,13,TRBJ2-7,TRBD2,TGCGCCAGCTCCTCGGCGGGAGGGGACGAGCAGTACTTC,CASSSAGGDEQYF
NA,TRBV28,15,TRBJ1-1,TRBD1,TGTGCCAGCAGTATCCCCGACAGGGATGGGCCTGAAGCTTTCTTT,CASSIPDRDGPEAFF
NA,TRBV16,13,TRBJ2-7,NA,TGTGCCAGCAGCCATTTAGGTCCCTACGAGCAGTACTTC,CASSHLGPYEQYF
NA,TRBV5-6,16,TRBJ2-1,TRBD2,TGTGCCAGCAGCTTGGTCGGGACTAGCGGCTTCAATGAGCAGTTCTTC,CASSLVGTSGFNEQFF
once,TRBV9,14,TRBJ2-3,TRBD1,TGTGCCAGCAGCGCCAACAGGGGCCCAGATACGCAGTATTTT,CASSANRGPDTQYF
NA,TRBV6-1,15,TRBJ2-3,NA,TGTGCCAGCAGTGGTCCTACCCCTAGCACAGATACGCAGTATTTT,CASSGPTPSTDTQYF
NA,TRBV9,15,TRBJ2-3,NA,TGTGCCAGCAGCCCCCTAGTAACTAGCACAGATACGCAGTATTTT,CASSPLVTSTDTQYF
NA,TRBV7-2,14,TRBJ1-4,NA,TGTGCCAGCAGCCCCAGCGCCCTTAATGAAAAACTGTTTTTT,CASSPSALNEKLFF
NA,TRBV20-1,11,TRBJ2-3,NA,TGCAGCAAAGGGGGCACAGATACGCAGTATTTT,CSKGGTDTQYF
NA,TRBV5-1,14,TRBJ2-5,NA,TGCGCCAGCCGGGAGCAGGGGGGTTGGGAGACCCAGTACTTC,CASREQGGWETQYF
NA,TRBV28,19,TRBJ2-6,TRBD2,TGTGCCAGCAGGGGGACTAGCGGGAGGTCCTATACTGGGGCCAACGTCCTGACTTTC,CASRGTSGRSYTGANVLTF
NA,TRBV28,15,TRBJ2-5,NA,TGTGCCAGCGGAGAGGCGGGCGGGATACAAGAGACCCAGTACTTC,CASGEAGGIQETQYF
NA,TRBV18,14,TRBJ2-7,NA,TGTGCCAGCTCACCAGAGGTAGGGGATGGCGAGCAGTACTTC,CASSPEVGDGEQYF
NA,TRBV7-8,18,TRBJ1-5,NA,TGTGCCAGCAGCTTAGCCCGCTTATCACGGGGACCCAATCAGCCCCAGCATTTT,CASSLARLSRGPNQPQHF